A selection of T cell receptor beta chains follows, all from one sample in a study of CD8 T cells in ankylosing spondylitis. From the 5' RACE reads, TCRdb called clonotypes with MiXCR, one entry per CDR3 protein. The table includes roughly 120,000 distinct CDR3 sequences, about 13% detected once. What was sequenced was blood, either unsorted or a sorted T cell fraction (not recorded which). These receptors were taken from a female donor with ankylosing spondylitis or in good health (not recorded which). The conserved cysteine and the conserved F or W are not part of the CDR3 here.

v_gene: TRBV7-2; j_gene: TRBJ2-2; CDR3aa: ASSLAPRNTGELF
v_gene: TRBV27; j_gene: TRBJ2-5; CDR3aa: ASSSLKGGQETQY
v_gene: TRBV5-1; j_gene: TRBJ2-3; CDR3aa: ASSLELAGATDTQY
v_gene: TRBV7-8; j_gene: TRBJ2-1; CDR3aa: ASSLMKGKGYNEQF
v_gene: TRBV6-2/TRBV6-3; j_gene: TRBJ2-7; CDR3aa: ASSYGSEQY
v_gene: TRBV6-2/TRBV6-3; j_gene: TRBJ2-7; CDR3aa: ASSYSRTSGYEQY
v_gene: TRBV15; j_gene: TRBJ2-2; CDR3aa: ATSRLAGNTGELF
v_gene: TRBV11-2; j_gene: TRBJ2-1; CDR3aa: ASTLGRASNEQF
v_gene: TRBV14; j_gene: TRBJ2-5; CDR3aa: ASSQDRAGRQETQY
v_gene: TRBV12-3/TRBV12-4; j_gene: TRBJ2-3; CDR3aa: ASGRESADMQY
v_gene: TRBV5-5; j_gene: TRBJ2-3; CDR3aa: ASSPERGLDTQY
v_gene: TRBV5-1; j_gene: TRBJ1-2; CDR3aa: ASSPTGDSGYT
v_gene: TRBV7-9; j_gene: TRBJ1-2; CDR3aa: ASSLQGRGYT
v_gene: TRBV12-3/TRBV12-4; j_gene: TRBJ1-3; CDR3aa: ASTIPQGTGNTIY
v_gene: TRBV12-3/TRBV12-4; j_gene: TRBJ2-3; CDR3aa: ASSPTERERDTQY
v_gene: TRBV3-1; j_gene: TRBJ2-3; CDR3aa: ATSQGEASARTDTQY
v_gene: TRBV12-3/TRBV12-4; j_gene: TRBJ2-3; CDR3aa: ASRPGTGSGDTQY
v_gene: TRBV5-1; j_gene: TRBJ2-7; CDR3aa: ASSFGGADSYEQY
v_gene: TRBV5-1; j_gene: TRBJ2-1; CDR3aa: ASSLTGLPTIAF
v_gene: TRBV20-1; j_gene: TRBJ2-4; CDR3aa: SASIPDPNRNIQY
v_gene: TRBV12-3/TRBV12-4; j_gene: TRBJ1-2; CDR3aa: ASTRGAANYGYT
v_gene: TRBV7-3; j_gene: TRBJ2-2; CDR3aa: ASSGSNTGELF
v_gene: TRBV20-1; j_gene: TRBJ2-2; CDR3aa: SATQGSGELF
v_gene: TRBV19; j_gene: TRBJ1-1; CDR3aa: ASSIGRRDEAF
v_gene: TRBV6-5; j_gene: TRBJ1-4; CDR3aa: ASRPQQGKLF